The 18 T cell receptor beta chains given below trace back to one sample, sequenced in a study of a mutant IDH1 vaccine in newly diagnosed glioma. The time point: week 5, during vaccination. Doses consisted of 300 ug of mutant IDH1 20-mer peptide each, paired with topical imiquimod. For these TCRs, the target antigens are not known. Assay used: immunoSEQ multiplex PCR; TCRdb lists only in-frame clones, some missing. The table shows about 40,000 clones, with about 89% occurring only once. Source: PBMCs, taken from a glioma patient whose treatment included an IDH1 peptide vaccine. These receptors were collected from a man aged 45-65 years with glioma.

This chain links TRBV7-8 with TRBJ2-3; D is uncertain. Trimming cost V 2 bases and J 6 bases, with 18 bases left between them. The germline CDR1 and CDR2 sequences are SGHVS and FQNEAQ. The CDR3 loop spans 16 amino acids. CDR3: CASSLFGTRGGDTQYF. The CDR3 bases are TGTGCCAGCAGCTTATTCGGAACGAGAGGCGGCGATACGCAGTATTTT.

The genes are TRBV11-1 and TRBJ1-4; 10 bases are shared with TRBD1. Germline CDR1 and CDR2: SGHAT and FQDESV (reference sequence). Unmatched junction bases numbered 9, after V lost 5 bases and J lost 6 bases. The CDR3 is made up of 16 amino acids. The DNA of the CDR3 is TGTGCCAGCAGCCGATCACCGGGACAGGGGTATGAAAAACTGTTTTTT. Its protein is CASSRSPGQGYEKLFF.

The chain combines TRBV20-1 with TRBJ1-1; a possible D gene is TRBD1 (5 bases). This CDR3 spans 11 amino acids. CDR1 and CDR2 (germline): DFQATT, SNEGSKA (reference sequence). As DNA, the CDR3 is TGCAGGACGGCTCAGGGCACTGAAGCTTTCTTT. It is translated as CRTAQGTEAFF.

The chain couples TRBV10-1 to TRBJ2-2; D gene uncertain. There are 13 residues in the CDR3. Trimming stripped 4 bases from V and 4 bases from J, with 7 bases between. Germline CDR1 reads WNHNN; CDR2 reads SYGVQD (reference sequence). The CDR3 DNA reads as TGCGCCAGCAGTGGGCAGAGCACCGGGGAGCTGTTTTTT. It translates to CASSGQSTGELFF.

V gene TRBV18 combines with J gene TRBJ2-7; TRBD1 aligns across 7 bases. Trimming at V came to 0 bases and at J to 0 bases, leaving 5 bases not matched to a gene. The CDR3 extends over 16 amino acids. The V gene's germline CDR1 is KGHSH and CDR2 LQKENI. This CDR3 reads CASSPPKGAISYEQYF. DNA for the CDR3: TGTGCCAGCTCACCACCTAAGGGGGCAATCTCCTACGAGCAGTACTTC.

J is TRBJ2-3 and V is TRBV14; D assignment may be TRBD1 or TRBD2 (5 bases each). The CDR3 consists of 15 residues. Between the trimmed V and J ends, which lost 4 bases and 9 bases, there was a span of 20 bases. CDR1 SGHDN and CDR2 FVKESK come from the germline V gene. The CDR3 nucleotides are TGTGCCAGCAGCCGGGGACGGCCGTTATCGCCAACGCAGTATTTT. It specifies CASSRGRPLSPTQYF.

The CDR3 region is CASSFGSGAPLHF. In DNA form, the CDR3 reads TGTGCCAGCAGTTTCGGAAGCGGGGCACCCCTCCACTTT. The chain uses TRBV27 and TRBJ1-6, with no clear D. The V gene lost 3 bases and the J gene lost 11 bases, with 11 bases spanning the gap. Per the germline V gene, CDR1 is MNHEY and CDR2 is SMNVEV (reference sequence). The CDR3 has 13 residues.

This chain joins TRBV30 and TRBJ2-7; no clear D. Germline V CDR1 and CDR2: GTSNPN, SVGIG (reference sequence). V lost 1 base and J lost 3, with 13 bases in between. This CDR3 has 14 amino acids. CDR3 residues: CAWSESRTIYEQYF. The CDR3 bases are TGTGCCTGGAGTGAATCGAGAACCATCTACGAGCAGTACTTC.

The rearrangement uses TRBV19 and TRBJ1-1; D might be TRBD1 (6 bases). CDR1 is LNHDA and CDR2 is SQIVND in the germline V gene (reference sequence). The V gene lost 1 base and the J gene lost 10 bases, with 22 bases spanning the gap. This CDR3 contains 16 residues. CDR3 protein: CASSIGIQGPSEGAFF. CDR3 DNA sequence: TGTGCCAGTAGTATAGGGATACAGGGACCTTCCGAAGGAGCTTTCTTT.

The chain links TRBV10-3 to TRBJ1-1; no reliable D call. The CDR3 has 12 amino acids. The V gene's germline CDR1 is ENHRY and CDR2 SYGVKD. Deletions cut 3 bases from V and 6 bases from J, with 8 bases between. The CDR3 nucleotides read TGTGCCATCAGTGACTGGACTTCTGAAGCTTTCTTT. Residues: CAISDWTSEAFF.

This clone has just one count. The chain has TRBV5-1 and TRBJ2-5; D is uncertain. Judging by the DNA end, TRBJ2-7 fits better; the J call may be wrong. There are 11 residues in the CDR3. Germline V gene lookup returns CDR1 SGHRS and CDR2 YFSETQ. The CDR3 sequence: CASSAYYEQYF. In DNA form, the CDR3 reads TGCGCCAGCAGCGCCTACTACGAGCAGTACTTC.

V and J are TRBV5-5 and TRBJ2-5, with 14 bases that match TRBD2. CDR3 size: 17 residues. Germline values: CDR1 SGHKS, CDR2 YYEKEE (reference sequence). Germline trimming cut 2 bases from V and 5 bases from J; bases unmatched to any gene: 8. CDR3 sequence: CASSFPTSGGARETQYF. The CDR3 region has the DNA TGTGCCAGCAGCTTCCCGACTAGCGGGGGGGCCCGGGAGACCCAGTACTTC.

J is TRBJ2-1 and V is TRBV5-1, with TRBD1 matching 9 bases. The CDR3 contains 17 residues. V lost 2 bases and J lost 9; bases outside the gene matches: 15. Germline V gene data show CDR1 as SGHRS and CDR2 as YFSETQ. The CDR3 loop reads CASSLWPPGQGKGEQFF. The CDR3 nucleotides are TGCGCCAGCAGCTTATGGCCTCCGGGACAGGGAAAGGGTGAGCAGTTCTTC.

The rearrangement uses TRBV9 and TRBJ1-4; D call uncertain. Germline V gene lookup returns CDR1 SGDLS and CDR2 YYNGEE. The length of the CDR3 is 16 residues. Between the trimmed V and J ends, which lost 0 bases and 3 bases, there was a span of 12 bases. The CDR3 region is CASSVEIGLANEKLFF. In nucleotides, the CDR3 is TGTGCCAGCAGCGTAGAGATCGGTCTGGCTAATGAAAAACTGTTTTTT.

This clone was seen once. The gene calls are TRBV6-4 and TRBJ2-1; D may be TRBD1 (6 bases). Germline V lookup: CDR1 MRHNA, CDR2 SNTAGT. This CDR3 spans 13 amino acids. The ends were cut back, 4 bases at V and 5 bases at J, with 9 bases in the middle. The DNA for the CDR3 is TGTGCCAGCAGTGGGGGGCCCCACAATGAGCAGTTCTTC. Its translation: CASSGGPHNEQFF.

The chain joins TRBV29-1 to TRBJ2-5; TRBD2 aligns across 9 bases. Judging by the DNA end, TRBJ2-7 fits better; the J call may be wrong. Germline-derived CDR1 and CDR2 are SQVTM and ANQGSEA. The CDR3 consists of 16 residues. In nucleotides, the CDR3 is TGCAGCGTTTTTCGCGGCGGCGGGAGGGAATCCTACGAGCAGTACTTC. This gives the protein CSVFRGGGRESYEQYF.

The chain is built from TRBV4-1 and TRBJ1-2, with 9 bases matching TRBD1. After removal of 0 bases from V and 7 bases from J, the junction contained 6 bases not matched to a gene. The length of the CDR3 is 15 residues. Germline values: CDR1 MGHRA, CDR2 YSYEKL. CDR3 loop: CASSQEGTGSGGYTF. For the CDR3, the DNA is TGCGCCAGCAGCCAAGAAGGGACAGGGAGCGGTGGCTACACCTTC.

The sample holds one count of this clone. The rearrangement links TRBV6-1 to TRBJ1-4; the D is unclear. This CDR3 is built from 14 residues. Deletions cut 3 bases from V and 4 bases from J, with 9 bases between. Germline CDR1 is MNHNS and CDR2 is SASEGT. The CDR3: CASSESGFNEKLFF. The CDR3 coding sequence is TGTGCCAGCAGTGAGAGTGGTTTTAATGAAAAACTGTTTTTT.